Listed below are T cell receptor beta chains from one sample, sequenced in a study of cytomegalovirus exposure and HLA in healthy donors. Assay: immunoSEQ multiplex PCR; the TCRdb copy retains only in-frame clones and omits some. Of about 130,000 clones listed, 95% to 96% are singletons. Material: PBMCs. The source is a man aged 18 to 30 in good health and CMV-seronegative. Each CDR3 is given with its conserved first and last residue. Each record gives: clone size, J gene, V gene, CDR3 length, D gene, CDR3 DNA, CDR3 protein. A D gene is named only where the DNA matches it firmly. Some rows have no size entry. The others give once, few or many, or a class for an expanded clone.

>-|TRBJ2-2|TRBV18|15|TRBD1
TGTGCCAGCTCACCACCGACAGGGGGCACCGGGGAGCTGTTTTTT
CASSPPTGGTGELFF
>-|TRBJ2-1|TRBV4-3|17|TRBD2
TGCGCCAGCAGCCAAGATTTGAGTAGCGGGAGTAACAATGAGCAGTTCTTC
CASSQDLSSGSNNEQFF
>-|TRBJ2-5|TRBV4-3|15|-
TGCGCCAGCAGCCAAGATTCCGGGGGCCAAGAGACCCAGTACTTC
CASSQDSGGQETQYF
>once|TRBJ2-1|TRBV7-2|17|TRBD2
TGTGCCAGCAGCTTAAAAGTGATGACTAGCGGTTTCGATGAGCAGTTCTTC
CASSLKVMTSGFDEQFF
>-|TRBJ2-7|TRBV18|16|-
TGTGCCAGCTCGCAGTCCCTCCCCGGGACTTACAACGAGCAGTACTTC
CASSQSLPGTYNEQYF
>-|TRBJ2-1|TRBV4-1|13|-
TGCGCCAGCAGCCAAGGGCTAGGCCCTGAGCAGTTCTTC
CASSQGLGPEQFF
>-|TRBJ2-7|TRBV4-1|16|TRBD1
TGCGCCAGCAGCCAAGGGGACAGGGAATCTGCCTACGAGCAGTACTTC
CASSQGDRESAYEQYF
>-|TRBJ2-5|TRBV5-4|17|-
TGTGCCAGCAGCTTGATTAGAGGGTTGGGGGGAAAAGAGACCCAGTACTTC
CASSLIRGLGGKETQYF
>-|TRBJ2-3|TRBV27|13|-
TGTGCCAGCAGTTTGCTTAGGGGCGATACGCAGTATTTT
CASSLLRGDTQYF
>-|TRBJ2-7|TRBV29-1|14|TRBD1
TGCAGCGTGGGGGACAGAAGGAGCTCCTACGAGCAGTACTTC
CSVGDRRSSYEQYF
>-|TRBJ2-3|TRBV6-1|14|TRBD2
TGTGCCACCGAGGGGCGGGAGGGTGCAGATACGCAGTATTTT
CATEGREGADTQYF
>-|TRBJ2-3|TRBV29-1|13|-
TGCAGCGCCCGAGAGGCGGTGGCAGATACGCAGTATTTT
CSAREAVADTQYF
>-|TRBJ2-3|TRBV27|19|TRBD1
TGTGCCAGCAGTTCCCTCGGGACAGGGACGGGAGGACGAACAGATACGCAGTATTTT
CASSSLGTGTGGRTDTQYF
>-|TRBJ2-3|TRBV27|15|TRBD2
TGTGCCAGCAGTCCGGGACTAGCGCCCACAGATACGCAGTATTTT
CASSPGLAPTDTQYF